The next 31 T cell receptor beta chains were all read from a single sample in a study of OX40 agonist ivuxolimab in advanced cancers. Some clones are missing from TCRdb's copy, which holds only in-frame ones; the method was immunoSEQ multiplex PCR. Of over 35,000 clones listed, more than 75% are singletons. This specimen was CD4+ or CD8+ T cells sorted from blood, taken in a trial of the OX40 agonist ivuxolimab. The origin of the receptors is an adult with an advanced solid tumor such as melanoma, head and neck, liver or kidney cancer.

The chain joins TRBV4-1 to TRBJ1-2; D not resolved. Trimming cost V 1 base and J 6 bases, with 15 bases left between them. This CDR3 has 15 amino acids. The germline V gene has CDR1 MGHRA and CDR2 YSYEKL. CDR3 loop: CASSQVGGYLDGYTF. The CDR3 nucleotides are TGCGCCAGCAGCCAAGTAGGAGGGTACCTTGATGGCTACACCTTC.

In the case of this clone: One end of the junction fails to match germline, which may point to a read error. The chain links TRBV7-7 to TRBJ2-1; D unclear. This CDR3 comprises 18 residues. Germline CDR1 is SSHAT and CDR2 is FNYEAQ (reference sequence). The CDR3 is CASSLVRTVLSSYNEQFF. The CDR3 nucleotides are TGTGCTAGCAGCTTAGTTCGGACCGTCCTTAGCTCCTACAATGAGCAGTTCTTC.

The chain uses TRBV6-6 and TRBJ2-1; 7 positions agree with TRBD2. The germline gives CDR1 MNHNY, CDR2 SVGAGI (reference sequence). The CDR3 is made up of 14 amino acids. Germline trimming cut 6 bases from V and 7 bases from J; bases unmatched to any gene: 9. CDR3: CASSTTREKNEQFF. The CDR3 coding sequence is TGTGCCAGCAGCACCACGCGGGAGAAGAATGAGCAGTTCTTC.

The V call is TRBV30, the J call TRBJ2-5, with D hard to call. This CDR3 has 11 residues. Per germline, CDR1 GTSNPN and CDR2 SVGIG (reference sequence). The germline V and J ends were trimmed by 0 bases and 7 bases, with 6 bases remaining between them. The CDR3 is CAWSVRGTQYF. The CDR3 DNA is TGTGCCTGGAGTGTACGTGGGACCCAGTACTTC.

V usage is TRBV19 and J usage is TRBJ2-3; 10 bases match TRBD2. V was pared by 6 bases and J by 3 bases, with 6 bases of the junction left unmatched. The CDR3 is 15 amino acids. Germline V gene sequence: CDR1 LNHDA, CDR2 SQIVND (reference sequence). CDR3 amino acids: CASSQLGLATDTQYF. Here the CDR3 DNA reads TGTGCCAGTAGCCAACTGGGACTAGCGACAGATACGCAGTATTTT. Full variable domain (outside the CDR3, taken from reference TRBV19 and TRBJ2-3): DGGITQSPKYLFRKEGQNVTLSCEQNLNHDAMYWYRQDPGQGLRLIYYSQIVNDFQKGDIAEGYSVSREKKESFPLTVTSAQKNPTAFYLCASSQLGLATDTQYFGPGTRLTVL.

This sequence joins TRBV6-1 and TRBJ2-5, with unresolved D. The germline gives CDR1 MNHNS, CDR2 SASEGT. V lost 0 bases to trimming and J lost 5 bases, with 4 bases between them. There are 12 residues in the CDR3. The CDR3 nucleotides read TGTGCCAGCAGTGAAGCTGGGGAGACCCAGTACTTC. This sequence encodes CASSEAGETQYF.

V gene TRBV19 combines with J gene TRBJ1-1; 7 bases agree with TRBD1. The CDR3 is 13 residues long. Losses at the gene ends were 5 bases for V and 7 bases for J; bases not matched to a gene: 7. Looked up from germline, CDR1 is LNHDA and CDR2 is SQIVND (reference sequence). The CDR3 reads CASSDRASVEAFF. CDR3 DNA: TGTGCCAGTAGTGACAGGGCTTCGGTTGAAGCTTTCTTT.

This chain uses TRBV6-1 with TRBJ2-7; TRBD2 is a possible D gene (5 bases). This CDR3 has 14 amino acids. Between the trimmed V and J ends, which lost 2 bases and 5 bases, there was a span of 13 bases. Germline-derived CDR1 and CDR2 are MNHNS and SASEGT. This chain's CDR3 is CASSEMRAWDEQYF. The CDR3 DNA reads as TGTGCCAGCAGTGAAATGCGGGCTTGGGACGAGCAGTACTTC.

The rearrangement uses TRBV6-1 and TRBJ1-5; D is uncertain. CDR3 length: 17 residues. Trimming left V 3 bases short and J 0 bases short, with 15 bases between. Germline values: CDR1 MNHNS, CDR2 SASEGT. CDR3 in amino acids: CASSDKGSSYSNQPQHF. CDR3 DNA sequence: TGTGCCAGCAGTGATAAGGGCAGTAGTTATAGCAATCAGCCCCAGCATTTT.

V usage is TRBV7-2 and J usage is TRBJ1-3; D is unresolved. This CDR3 region has 13 residues. V was cut by 6 bases and J by 4 bases, with 10 bases left in between. Germline V gene lookup returns CDR1 SGHTA and CDR2 FQGNSA. The CDR3 nucleotides read TGTGCCAGCAGGTCGGTCGGGGGAAACACCATATATTTT. Its protein is CASRSVGGNTIYF.

The V and J genes are TRBV5-1 and TRBJ2-3, with 7 bases matching TRBD1. This CDR3 comprises 14 residues. Germline V gives CDR1 SGHRS, CDR2 YFSETQ. J gave up 0 bases and V 6 bases, and 4 bases lay outside the gene matches. CDR3 region: CASTGQPSTDTQYF. CDR3 DNA sequence: TGCGCCAGCACGGGACAGCCTAGCACAGATACGCAGTATTTT.

V is TRBV2 and J is TRBJ1-4; 8 bases are a match to TRBD1. J lost 6 bases, V lost 5 bases, and 5 bases had no gene match. The CDR3 extends over 14 amino acids. The germline CDR1 and CDR2 sequences are SNHLY and FYNNEI. Here the CDR3 DNA reads TGTGCCAGCAGTACCGGGACAGGCGATGAAAAACTGTTTTTT. Its protein is CASSTGTGDEKLFF.

This sequence joins TRBV7-9 and TRBJ2-6; D is perhaps TRBD1 or TRBD2 (5 bases each). V was clipped by 1 base and J by 2 bases, with 6 bases between them. The CDR3 has 15 amino acids. CDR1 and CDR2 (germline): SEHNR, FQNEAQ (reference sequence). The DNA for the CDR3 is TGTGCCAGCAGCTTAGGGGACCCTGGGGCCAACGTCCTGACTTTC. It specifies CASSLGDPGANVLTF.

The rearrangement joins TRBV9 to TRBJ2-5; TRBD1 matches at 10 bases. This CDR3 has 15 residues. Trimming took 0 bases from V and 6 from J; bases not matched to a gene: 5. Germline CDR1 is SGDLS and CDR2 is YYNGEE. CDR3 region: CASSVAPDRGKTQYF. Here the CDR3 DNA reads TGTGCCAGCAGCGTAGCCCCGGACAGGGGGAAGACCCAGTACTTC. Filled out from reference TRBV9 and TRBJ2-5, the complete variable domain reads DSGVTQTPKHLITATGQRVTLRCSPRSGDLSVYWYQQSLDQGLQFLIQYYNGEERAKGNILERFSAQQFPDLHSELNLSSLELGDSALYFCASSVAPDRGKTQYFGPGTRLLVL.

CDR3 protein: CASGGSYNEQFF. The CDR3 nucleotides read TGTGCCAGCGGCGGTTCATACAATGAGCAGTTCTTC. The chain couples TRBV6-4 to TRBJ2-1; D call uncertain. Trimming left V 8 bases short and J 4 bases short, with 9 bases between. CDR1 is MRHNA, CDR2 SNTAGT, per germline. The length of the CDR3 is 12 residues.

V gene TRBV11-2 combines with J gene TRBJ1-3, with unresolved D. V was cut by 7 bases and J by 0 bases, with 16 bases left in between. The CDR3 totals 16 residues. The germline V gene has CDR1 SGHAT and CDR2 FQNNGV. The CDR3 region has the DNA TGTGCCAGCACCCGCACCGGCCGGCGCTCTGGAAACACCATATATTTT. Protein sequence: CASTRTGRRSGNTIYF.

V gene TRBV12-5 combines with J gene TRBJ2-1; 7 bases are shared with TRBD2. The junction had 5 bases not matched to a gene; V was cut back by 1 base and J by 8 bases. This CDR3 is 14 amino acids long. Germline V gives CDR1 LGHNT, CDR2 FRNRAP. The CDR3 DNA reads as TGTGCTAGTGGTTTGGAGACTAGCAGCTATGAGCAGTTCTTC. It encodes CASGLETSSYEQFF.

The chain uses TRBV5-6 and TRBJ2-1, with D hard to call. V was cut by 3 bases and J by 10 bases, with 8 bases left in between. Germline V gives CDR1 SGHDT, CDR2 YYEEEE. CDR3 length: 11 residues. CDR3: CASSSLEEQFF. CDR3 nucleotide sequence: TGTGCCAGCAGCTCCCTGGAAGAGCAGTTCTTC.

Here the CDR3 DNA reads TGCGCCAGCAGTGAGAGTGCTAACTATGGCTACACCTTC. This encodes CASSESANYGYTF. The chain couples TRBV10-2 to TRBJ1-2; D gene uncertain. CDR1 WSHSY and CDR2 SAAADI come from the germline V gene. Trimming shortened V by 2 bases and J by 0 bases, and 4 bases separated the two germline ends. This CDR3 is 13 amino acids long.

This clone occurred once. The chain links TRBV19 to TRBJ2-1; D remains ambiguous. V was pared by 6 bases and J by 7 bases, with 16 bases between. The germline V gene has CDR1 LNHDA and CDR2 SQIVND (reference sequence). The CDR3 loop spans 14 amino acids. The CDR3 reads CASSPMQTTNEQFF. The CDR3 nucleotides read TGTGCCAGTAGCCCTATGCAGACGACGAATGAGCAGTTCTTC.

The V call is TRBV5-8, the J call TRBJ2-7; the match to TRBD1 covers 8 bases. This CDR3 has 14 residues. J was trimmed by 5 bases and V by 4 bases; bases with no gene match: 8. CDR1 and CDR2 (germline): SGHTS, YDEGEE. CDR3 residues: CASSPMTGANEQYF. DNA of the CDR3: TGTGCCAGCAGCCCCATGACAGGGGCGAACGAGCAGTACTTC.

This clone was observed a handful of times. The rearrangement joins TRBV4-1 to TRBJ1-1, with TRBD1 matching 7 bases. Trimming removed 3 bases from V and 6 bases from J; junction bases left unmatched: 10. This CDR3 is built from 15 residues. Germline V CDR1 and CDR2: MGHRA, YSYEKL. CDR3 in amino acids: CASSQVDRDYSEAFF. CDR3 nucleotides: TGCGCCAGCAGCCAGGTTGACAGGGACTACTCTGAAGCTTTCTTT.

The chain employs TRBV5-1 and TRBJ1-4; 7 bases are a match to TRBD1. Germline V gene data show CDR1 as SGHRS and CDR2 as YFSETQ. The CDR3 runs to 15 residues. With V trimmed by 4 bases and J by 0 bases, 3 bases remained unmatched. The CDR3 loop is CASSGTGATNEKLFF. CDR3 in DNA: TGCGCCAGCAGCGGAACAGGGGCAACTAATGAAAAACTGTTTTTT.

This chain connects TRBV2 to TRBJ1-1; a weak D match, TRBD1 (5 bases). This CDR3 is built from 14 residues. CDR1 and CDR2 from the germline V gene are SNHLY and FYNNEI. Deletions cut 4 bases from V and 0 bases from J, with 9 bases between. CDR3 region: CASSVTVMNTEAFF. CDR3 sequence (DNA): TGTGCCAGCAGTGTGACAGTCATGAACACTGAAGCTTTCTTT.

The V call is TRBV10-3, the J call TRBJ2-1; 14 positions agree with TRBD2. Per germline, CDR1 ENHRY and CDR2 SYGVKD. J was trimmed by 7 bases and V by 3 bases; bases with no gene match: 14. The CDR3 is made up of 19 amino acids. CDR3 amino acids: CAISEGGLAGGRVRNEQFF. CDR3 coding DNA: TGTGCCATCAGTGAAGGTGGACTAGCGGGAGGTAGGGTGAGGAATGAGCAGTTCTTC.

The chain uses TRBV9 and TRBJ2-5, with D uncertain. The V end lost 3 bases, the J end lost 0 bases, and 9 bases lay between the germline ends. CDR1 SGDLS and CDR2 YYNGEE come from the germline V gene. The CDR3 sequence is 14 residues long. The CDR3 DNA reads TGTGCCAGCAGCGCCTGGCGGAACCAAGAGACCCAGTACTTC. As protein: CASSAWRNQETQYF. The whole variable domain, filled in from reference TRBV9 and TRBJ2-5, reads DSGVTQTPKHLITATGQRVTLRCSPRSGDLSVYWYQQSLDQGLQFLIQYYNGEERAKGNILERFSAQQFPDLHSELNLSSLELGDSALYFCASSAWRNQETQYFGPGTRLLVL.

V is TRBV6-5 and J is TRBJ1-2; D call uncertain. This CDR3 has 13 residues. Per germline, CDR1 MNHEY and CDR2 SVGAGI. The ends were cut back, 0 bases at V and 5 bases at J, with 7 bases in the middle. CDR3 DNA sequence: TGTGCCAGCAGTTACTCAAGGGAATATGGCTACACCTTC. Protein product: CASSYSREYGYTF.

The rearrangement joins TRBV7-9 to TRBJ1-2, with D hard to call. Germline CDR1 SEHNR, CDR2 FQNEAQ (reference sequence). The CDR3 runs to 14 residues. The germline V and J ends were trimmed by 3 bases and 8 bases, with 16 bases remaining between them. The CDR3 DNA is TGTGCCAGCAGCTTTAGCCCTGGGCAGTTGGGCTACACCTTC. Encoded protein: CASSFSPGQLGYTF.

The J gene is TRBJ2-3, the V gene TRBV7-3; TRBD1 or TRBD2 may be the D gene (5 bases each). The CDR3 length is 14 residues. V lost 4 bases and J lost 2, with 10 bases in between. Looked up from germline, CDR1 is SGHTA and CDR2 is FQGTGA. In nucleotides, the CDR3 is TGTGCCAGCAGCTCGGGGCCCCACACAGATACGCAGTATTTT. It is translated as CASSSGPHTDTQYF.

CDR3 sequence (DNA): TGTGCCAGCAGCTTGCAGGGGACAGGAAACACCATATATTTT. It encodes CASSLQGTGNTIYF. The rearrangement links TRBV5-4 to TRBJ1-3; D perhaps matches TRBD1 (6 bases). The ends were cut back, 1 base at V and 4 bases at J, with 9 bases in the middle. CDR1 is SGHNT and CDR2 is YYREEE in the germline V gene (reference sequence). The CDR3 has 14 residues.

As concerns this clone: The same CDR3 is also encoded by other DNA sequences in this sample. The chain carries TRBV10-3 and TRBJ2-2; D is perhaps TRBD1 (6 bases). Germline values: CDR1 ENHRY, CDR2 SYGVKD. The V and J ends lost 6 bases and 1 base respectively, with 6 bases between them. The CDR3 runs 13 residues. The CDR3 DNA follows: TGTGCCATCAGGACAGGGAACACCGGGGAGCTGTTTTTT. This sequence encodes CAIRTGNTGELFF.